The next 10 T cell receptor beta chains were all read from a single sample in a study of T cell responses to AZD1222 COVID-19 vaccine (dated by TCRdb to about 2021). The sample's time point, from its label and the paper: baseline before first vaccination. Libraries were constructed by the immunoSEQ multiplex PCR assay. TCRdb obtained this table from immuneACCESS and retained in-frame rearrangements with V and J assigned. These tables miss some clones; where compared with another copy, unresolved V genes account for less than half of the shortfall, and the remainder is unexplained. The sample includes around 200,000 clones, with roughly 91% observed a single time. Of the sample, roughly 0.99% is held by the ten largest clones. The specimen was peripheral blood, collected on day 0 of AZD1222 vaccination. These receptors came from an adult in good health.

The CDR3 DNA follows: TGCGCCAGCAGCCCCGGACTAGCGGGAGGGCCAGGAAACACAGATACGCAGTATTTT. This gives the protein CASSPGLAGGPGNTDTQYF. This chain links TRBV5-1 with TRBJ2-3; 15 bases agree with TRBD2. The CDR3 totals 19 residues. Germline assignment: CDR1 SGHRS and CDR2 YFSETQ. V was pared by 4 bases and J by 2 bases, with 11 bases of the junction left unmatched.

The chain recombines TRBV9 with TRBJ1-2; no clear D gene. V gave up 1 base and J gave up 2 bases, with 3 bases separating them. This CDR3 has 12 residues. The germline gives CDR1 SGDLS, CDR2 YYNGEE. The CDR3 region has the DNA TGTGCCAGCAGCGTACAAAACTATGGCTACACCTTC. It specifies CASSVQNYGYTF.

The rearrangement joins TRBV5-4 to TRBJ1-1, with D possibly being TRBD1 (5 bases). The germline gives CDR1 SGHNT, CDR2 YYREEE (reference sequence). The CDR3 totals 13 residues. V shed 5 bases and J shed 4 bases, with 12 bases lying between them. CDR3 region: CASSNQGSTEAFF. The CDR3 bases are TGTGCCAGCAGTAATCAGGGCTCCACTGAAGCTTTCTTT.

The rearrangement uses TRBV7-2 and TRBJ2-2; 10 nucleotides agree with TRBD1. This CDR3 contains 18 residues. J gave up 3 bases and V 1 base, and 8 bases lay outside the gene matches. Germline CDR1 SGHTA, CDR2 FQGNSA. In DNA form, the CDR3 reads TGTGCCAGCAGCTTAGGGGTCGGGACAGGGGCCTACACCGGGGAGCTGTTTTTT. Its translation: CASSLGVGTGAYTGELFF.

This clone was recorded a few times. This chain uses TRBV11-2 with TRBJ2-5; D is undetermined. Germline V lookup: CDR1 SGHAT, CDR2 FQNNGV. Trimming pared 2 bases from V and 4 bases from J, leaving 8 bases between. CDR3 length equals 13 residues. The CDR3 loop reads CASSLSSAETQYF. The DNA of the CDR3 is TGTGCCAGCAGCTTATCTAGTGCAGAGACCCAGTACTTC.

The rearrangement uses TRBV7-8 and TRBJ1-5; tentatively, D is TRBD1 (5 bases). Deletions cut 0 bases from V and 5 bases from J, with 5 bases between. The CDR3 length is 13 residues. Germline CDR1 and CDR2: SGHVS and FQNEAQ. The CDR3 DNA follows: TGTGCCAGCAGCTTAGCAGGGGATCAGCCCCAGCATTTT. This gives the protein CASSLAGDQPQHF.

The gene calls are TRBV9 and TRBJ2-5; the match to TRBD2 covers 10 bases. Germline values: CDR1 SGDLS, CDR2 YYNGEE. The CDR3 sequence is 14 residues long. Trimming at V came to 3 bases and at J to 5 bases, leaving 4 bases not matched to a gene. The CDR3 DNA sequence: TGTGCCAGCAGCGCTAGCGGGAGCGGGGAGACCCAGTACTTC. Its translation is CASSASGSGETQYF.

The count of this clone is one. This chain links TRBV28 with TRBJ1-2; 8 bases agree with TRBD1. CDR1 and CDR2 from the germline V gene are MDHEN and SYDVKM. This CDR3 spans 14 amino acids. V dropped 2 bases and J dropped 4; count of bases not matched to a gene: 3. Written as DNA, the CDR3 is TGTGCCAGCAGTTTAGGGACAGGTCGCTATGGCTACACCTTC. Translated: CASSLGTGRYGYTF.

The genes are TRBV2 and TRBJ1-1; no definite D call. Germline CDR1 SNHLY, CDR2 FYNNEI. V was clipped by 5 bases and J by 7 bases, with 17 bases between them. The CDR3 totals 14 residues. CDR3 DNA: TGTGCCAGCAGTCCAAAAGCGGGGTCTGATGAAGCTTTCTTT. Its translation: CASSPKAGSDEAFF.

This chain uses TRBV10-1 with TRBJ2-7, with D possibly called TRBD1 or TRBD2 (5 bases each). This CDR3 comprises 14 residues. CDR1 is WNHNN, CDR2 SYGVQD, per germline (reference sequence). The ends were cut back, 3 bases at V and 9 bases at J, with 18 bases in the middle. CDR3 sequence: CASSDYRTGQRQYF. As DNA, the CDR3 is TGCGCCAGCAGTGACTACAGGACGGGGCAAAGGCAGTACTTC.